These 8 T cell receptor beta chains were all obtained from the same sample, sequenced in a study of blood T cell repertoires in COVID-19. The table came from immunoSEQ multiplex PCR; TCRdb's copy has only in-frame clones and leaves some out. Seen here are 400,000 to 550,000 clones, around 89% observed once, and the top ten hold approximately 4.3%. Sequences were obtained from peripheral blood. These receptors were collected from a woman between 25 and 40 years old with acute or convalescent COVID-19.

The V gene is TRBV7-2, the J gene TRBJ2-7; the match to TRBD1 covers 7 bases. The CDR3 consists of 14 residues. From germline, CDR1 is SGHTA and CDR2 FQGNSA. V lost 0 bases and J lost 6; bases outside the gene matches: 5. This chain's CDR3 is CASSLAGQLGEQYF. In nucleotides, the CDR3 is TGTGCCAGCAGCTTAGCGGGACAGCTCGGCGAGCAGTACTTC. Full variable domain (rest looked up from reference TRBV7-2 and TRBJ2-7): GAGVSQSPSNKVTEKGKDVELRCDPISGHTALYWYRQSLGQGLEFLIYFQGNSAPDKSGLPSDRFSAERTGGSVSTLTIQRTQQEDSAVYLCASSLAGQLGEQYFGPGTRLTVT.

The chain joins TRBV5-1 to TRBJ2-7; the D gene is possibly TRBD1 (5 bases). V was trimmed by 4 bases and J by 0 bases, leaving 14 bases between them. The CDR3 totals 15 residues. Germline lookup yields CDR1 SGHRS and CDR2 YFSETQ. CDR3 sequence reads: CASSPTADFSYEQYF. In DNA, the CDR3 is TGCGCCAGCAGCCCGACAGCCGACTTCTCCTACGAGCAGTACTTC. Full variable domain (missing parts from reference TRBV5-1 and TRBJ2-7): KAGVTQTPRYLIKTRGQQVTLSCSPISGHRSVSWYQQTPGQGLQFLFEYFSETQRNKGNFPGRFSGRQFSNSRSEMNVSTLELGDSALYLCASSPTADFSYEQYFGPGTRLTVT.

V is TRBV6-1 and J is TRBJ1-5, with unresolved D. Germline-derived CDR1 and CDR2 are MNHNS and SASEGT. The V and J ends lost 2 bases and 10 bases respectively, with 12 bases between them. CDR3 size: 13 residues. CDR3 amino acids: CASSETASAPQHF. The CDR3 DNA sequence: TGTGCCAGCAGTGAAACAGCCTCCGCACCCCAGCATTTT.

The chain recombines TRBV7-3 with TRBJ2-7; 8 bases are a match to TRBD1. Per germline, CDR1 SGHTA and CDR2 FQGTGA. The V segment lost 4 bases and the J segment 5 bases; nucleotides outside the gene matches: 7. CDR3 length: 14 residues. CDR3: CASSSTGVINEQYF. The CDR3 nucleotides are TGTGCCAGCAGCTCGACAGGGGTTATCAACGAGCAGTACTTC. Together with reference TRBV7-3 and TRBJ2-7, the CDR3 gives the full variable domain: GAGVSQTPSNKVTEKGKYVELRCDPISGHTALYWYRQSLGQGPEFLIYFQGTGAADDSGLPNDRFFAVRPEGSVSTLKIQRTERGDSAVYLCASSSTGVINEQYFGPGTRLTVT.

The chain couples TRBV4-1 to TRBJ2-5; D unclear. V lost 3 bases and J lost 5, with 16 bases in between. CDR3 size: 15 residues. Germline V lookup: CDR1 MGHRA, CDR2 YSYEKL. Here the CDR3 reads CASSHYPLLEETQYF. CDR3 sequence (DNA): TGCGCCAGCAGCCACTATCCTTTGCTCGAGGAGACCCAGTACTTC.

The chain joins TRBV6-5 to TRBJ2-3, with 14 nucleotides matching TRBD2. The length of the CDR3 is 14 residues. After removal of 9 bases from V and 4 bases from J, the junction contained 3 bases not matched to a gene. Per the germline V gene, CDR1 is MNHEY and CDR2 is SVGAGI. CDR3 sequence reads: CASKTSGGADTQYF. The CDR3 DNA is TGTGCCAGTAAGACTAGCGGGGGGGCAGATACGCAGTATTTT.

The rearrangement links TRBV5-1 to TRBJ1-1; D uncertain. V lost 0 bases, J lost 1 base, and 10 bases lay in between. CDR1 is SGHRS and CDR2 is YFSETQ in the germline V gene. The CDR3 contains 15 residues. The CDR3 bases are TGCGCCAGCAGCTTGGGGTCGACAAGGAACACTGAAGCTTTCTTT. This gives the protein CASSLGSTRNTEAFF. Variable domain in full (rest from reference TRBV5-1 and TRBJ1-1): KAGVTQTPRYLIKTRGQQVTLSCSPISGHRSVSWYQQTPGQGLQFLFEYFSETQRNKGNFPGRFSGRQFSNSRSEMNVSTLELGDSALYLCASSLGSTRNTEAFFGQGTRLTVV.

The chain has TRBV2 and TRBJ1-1; TRBD1 might be the D (5 bases). Per germline, CDR1 SNHLY and CDR2 FYNNEI. V was pared by 2 bases and J by 8 bases, with 12 bases between. There are 13 residues in the CDR3. The CDR3 DNA reads TGTGCCAGCAGTGAAAGGGGTCAGGCCGAAGCTTTCTTT. Protein: CASSERGQAEAFF. The entire variable domain, with the rest obtained from reference TRBV2 and TRBJ1-1, is as follows: EPEVTQTPSHQVTQMGQEVILRCVPISNHLYFYWYRQILGQKVEFLVSFYNNEISEKSEIFDDQFSVERPDGSNFTLKIRSTKLEDSAMYFCASSERGQAEAFFGQGTRLTVV.